These T cell receptor beta chains were read from a single sample in a study of shared clonotypes between healthy human individuals. Sequencing was performed with immunoSEQ multiplex PCR; in TCRdb, only in-frame clones are kept and a portion is missing. The sample lists some 2,400,000 clones; roughly 95% were seen once. The sample comprised naive CD4+ T cells sorted from blood. These receptors were obtained from a man younger than 35 in good health. Both conserved end residues are part of each CDR3. A D gene is named only where the DNA matches it firmly. Where a row states a size, it is once, few, many or the class of an expanded clone; other rows omit it.

clone_size: .
d_call: TRBD2
cdr3_length: 15
v_call: TRBV5-6
j_call: TRBJ2-5
cdr3_aa: CASSLGLAGQETQYF
cdr3_nt: TGTGCCAGCAGCTTGGGGCTAGCGGGGCAAGAGACCCAGTACTTC

clone_size: .
d_call: .
cdr3_length: 15
v_call: TRBV29-1
j_call: TRBJ1-1
cdr3_aa: CSVRVQDSMNTEAFF
cdr3_nt: TGCAGCGTCCGAGTACAAGACAGTATGAACACTGAAGCTTTCTTT

clone_size: .
d_call: TRBD1
cdr3_length: 15
v_call: TRBV28
j_call: TRBJ2-7
cdr3_aa: CASSLDRGYTYEQYF
cdr3_nt: TGTGCCAGCAGCCTAGACAGGGGGTATACCTACGAGCAGTACTTC

clone_size: .
d_call: TRBD2
cdr3_length: 16
v_call: TRBV9
j_call: TRBJ2-5
cdr3_aa: CASSTGLAGGQETQYF
cdr3_nt: TGTGCCAGCAGCACTGGACTAGCGGGGGGGCAAGAGACCCAGTACTTC

clone_size: .
d_call: .
cdr3_length: 15
v_call: TRBV7-9
j_call: TRBJ1-2
cdr3_aa: CASSLVEVPRLRYTF
cdr3_nt: TGTGCCAGCAGCTTAGTCGAGGTTCCCCGGCTTCGCTACACCTTC

clone_size: .
d_call: TRBD2
cdr3_length: 16
v_call: TRBV7-2
j_call: TRBJ2-2
cdr3_aa: CASSLNGGRVAGELFF
cdr3_nt: TGTGCCAGCAGCTTAAACGGCGGGAGGGTTGCCGGGGAGCTGTTTTTT

clone_size: .
d_call: TRBD1
cdr3_length: 16
v_call: TRBV28
j_call: TRBJ1-5
cdr3_aa: CASSLWPTGVWQPQHF
cdr3_nt: TGTGCCAGCAGTTTATGGCCGACAGGGGTGTGGCAGCCCCAGCATTTT

clone_size: .
d_call: .
cdr3_length: 13
v_call: TRBV28
j_call: TRBJ1-2
cdr3_aa: CASSLNTLGGYTF
cdr3_nt: TGTGCCAGCAGTTTAAACACTCTCGGTGGCTACACCTTC

clone_size: .
d_call: .
cdr3_length: 13
v_call: TRBV7-2
j_call: TRBJ1-2
cdr3_aa: CASRAPASYGYTF
cdr3_nt: TGTGCCAGCAGGGCCCCTGCCTCTTATGGCTACACCTTC

clone_size: few
d_call: .
cdr3_length: 13
v_call: TRBV25-1
j_call: TRBJ1-6
cdr3_aa: CASSEPDRWLLHF
cdr3_nt: TGTGCCAGCAGCGAGCCGGACCGCTGGCTCCTCCACTTT

clone_size: .
d_call: .
cdr3_length: 14
v_call: TRBV7-2
j_call: TRBJ1-5
cdr3_aa: CASRGSGPNQPQHF
cdr3_nt: TGTGCCAGCAGGGGGTCGGGCCCCAATCAGCCCCAGCATTTT

clone_size: .
d_call: .
cdr3_length: 14
v_call: TRBV18
j_call: TRBJ2-7
cdr3_aa: CASSYQGGVDEQYF
cdr3_nt: TGTGCCAGCTCATACCAGGGGGGGGTCGACGAGCAGTACTTC

clone_size: once
d_call: .
cdr3_length: 14
v_call: TRBV6-5
j_call: TRBJ1-4
cdr3_aa: CASSYSGVNEKLFF
cdr3_nt: TGTGCCAGCAGTTACTCGGGGGTTAATGAAAAACTGTTTTTT

clone_size: .
d_call: .
cdr3_length: 13
v_call: TRBV5-1
j_call: TRBJ1-3
cdr3_aa: CASSLGQRNTIYF
cdr3_nt: TGCGCCAGCAGCTTGGGCCAGAGAAACACCATATATTTT

clone_size: once
d_call: .
cdr3_length: 14
v_call: TRBV11-2
j_call: TRBJ2-3
cdr3_aa: CASSWRGRTDTQYF
cdr3_nt: TGTGCCAGCAGCTGGAGAGGGAGGACAGATACGCAGTATTTT

clone_size: .
d_call: TRBD2
cdr3_length: 13
v_call: TRBV10-1
j_call: TRBJ2-3
cdr3_aa: CASSLAGGDTQYF
cdr3_nt: TGCGCCAGCAGTCTAGCGGGAGGAGATACGCAGTATTTT